The rows below give T cell receptor beta chains drawn from one sample of a study of blood T cell repertoires in COVID-19. Assay: immunoSEQ multiplex PCR; the TCRdb copy retains only in-frame clones and omits some. The data hold 90,000 to 150,000 clones, with about 85% observed a single time. Sequencing was done on a sample of peripheral blood. The receptors were sampled from an elderly man with acute or convalescent COVID-19. The CDR3 runs from the conserved cysteine through the conserved F or W. A D gene is named only where the DNA matches it firmly. Clone size is given for some rows only: seen once, a few or many times, or a class if the clone is expanded.

size,V,D,J,CDR3,DNA
NA,TRBV30,TRBD1,TRBJ2-7,CAWSLGGDREAEQYF,TGTGCCTGGAGCCTAGGGGGGGACAGGGAGGCCGAGCAGTACTTC
NA,TRBV14,NA,TRBJ2-2,CASSQDLVGNTGELFF,TGTGCCAGCAGCCAAGATCTAGTGGGGAACACCGGGGAGCTGTTTTTT
NA,TRBV9,NA,TRBJ2-5,CASSFTDSGQETQYF,TGTGCCAGCAGCTTTACTGACTCGGGACAAGAGACCCAGTACTTC
NA,TRBV6-5,TRBD1,TRBJ1-5,CASSRTGGNQPQHF,TGTGCCAGCAGTCGGACAGGGGGCAATCAGCCCCAGCATTTT
NA,TRBV10-3,NA,TRBJ1-6,CAISDSGQRGLNLHF,TGTGCCATCAGTGATTCTGGACAAAGGGGCCTTAACCTCCACTTT
NA,TRBV6-5,TRBD1,TRBJ2-3,CASSRQGRQDTQYF,TGTGCCAGCAGTAGACAGGGACGTCAAGATACGCAGTATTTT
NA,TRBV2,TRBD2,TRBJ2-1,CASRQTSGGAFEQFF,TGTGCCAGCAGACAGACTAGCGGGGGGGCTTTTGAGCAGTTCTTC
NA,TRBV6-1,TRBD1,TRBJ1-2,CASSGSRDRGGNYGYTF,TGTGCCAGCAGTGGGTCCCGGGACAGAGGGGGCAACTATGGCTACACCTTC
NA,TRBV24-1,TRBD1,TRBJ2-1,CATSDTGTGAFNEQFF,TGTGCCACCAGTGACACTGGGACAGGGGCCTTCAATGAGCAGTTCTTC
NA,TRBV30,NA,TRBJ2-1,CAWRAQAGLVLRSSYNEQFF,TGTGCCTGGAGGGCCCAGGCGGGCCTAGTTCTTAGGAGCTCCTACAATGAGCAGTTCTTC
NA,TRBV29-1,NA,TRBJ2-3,CSVEGARGPTDTQYF,TGCAGCGTTGAAGGGGCCAGGGGTCCCACAGATACGCAGTATTTT
NA,TRBV19,TRBD1,TRBJ2-7,CASSIGQGAYEQYF,TGTGCCAGTAGTATCGGACAGGGGGCCTACGAGCAGTACTTC
few,TRBV30,NA,TRBJ1-1,CAWSERQGGEAFF,TGTGCCTGGAGTGAGAGGCAGGGAGGGGAAGCTTTCTTT
NA,TRBV6-1,NA,TRBJ1-2,CASSEVGSPPF,TGTGCCAGCAGTGAAGTAGGGAGCCCCCCCTTC
NA,TRBV6-5,TRBD1,TRBJ2-1,CASGQQGAPGNEQFF,TGTGCCAGCGGGCAACAGGGGGCGCCTGGGAATGAGCAGTTCTTC
NA,TRBV19,TRBD2,TRBJ2-5,CASSNPFGSSGSRETQYF,TGTGCCAGTAGTAACCCCTTCGGCTCTAGCGGGAGTAGAGAGACCCAGTACTTC
NA,TRBV7-2,NA,TRBJ1-1,CASSLGTRGVNTEAFF,TGTGCCAGCAGCTTAGGCACCAGGGGAGTCAACACTGAAGCTTTCTTT
NA,TRBV10-3,TRBD1,TRBJ1-1,CATTGGYTEAFF,TGTGCCACCACAGGGGGCTATACTGAAGCTTTCTTT
NA,TRBV7-8,TRBD1,TRBJ1-1,CASSEDRAGEAFF,TGTGCCAGCAGCGAAGACAGGGCTGGTGAAGCTTTCTTT
NA,TRBV18,NA,TRBJ2-7,CASSLGSGTPSYEQYF,TGTGCCAGCTCACTCGGCTCCGGGACACCTTCCTACGAGCAGTACTTC
NA,TRBV4-3,TRBD2,TRBJ2-7,CASSQDSPRGTSGSYEQYF,TGCGCCAGCAGCCAAGATAGCCCCCGGGGTACTAGCGGCTCCTACGAGCAGTACTTC